This passage covers 26 T cell receptor beta chains from one sample sequenced in a study of cytomegalovirus exposure and HLA in healthy donors. Both 60 Vbeta primers and 13 Jbeta primers went into the PCR. TCRdb keeps only in-frame clones here, not all; method: immunoSEQ multiplex PCR. The table lists over 60,000 clones, 70% to 80% of them singletons. Material for sequencing was PBMCs. Receptors originate from a man aged 18 to 35 in good health and CMV-seronegative.

V usage is TRBV27 and J usage is TRBJ1-6; perhaps TRBD1 as D (6 bases). CDR3 size: 17 residues. From germline, CDR1 is MNHEY and CDR2 SMNVEV (reference sequence). V lost 9 bases, J lost 0 bases, and 18 bases lay in between. Written as DNA, the CDR3 is TGTGCCAGTAGGTCTGGGGGCCTTAGCTCCTATAATTCACCCCTCCACTTT. Encoded protein: CASRSGGLSSYNSPLHF.

This clone has only one observation. The chain combines TRBV10-3 with TRBJ1-4, with D perhaps matching TRBD1 (5 bases). The V end lost 0 bases, the J end lost 8 bases, and 13 bases lay between the germline ends. The CDR3 is 15 residues long. Germline CDR1 and CDR2: ENHRY and SYGVKD. CDR3 sequence: CAISESFQGSEKLFF. DNA of the CDR3: TGTGCCATCAGTGAGTCGTTCCAGGGCAGCGAAAAACTGTTTTTT.

The chain joins TRBV7-8 to TRBJ2-5; tentative D call: TRBD2 (5 bases). Looked up from germline, CDR1 is SGHVS and CDR2 is FQNEAQ. The CDR3 loop spans 14 amino acids. The V gene lost 5 bases and the J gene lost 5 bases, with 15 bases spanning the gap. The CDR3 loop is CASSPREEAETQYF. For the CDR3, the DNA is TGTGCCAGCAGCCCCCGTGAGGAGGCGGAGACCCAGTACTTC.

The CDR3 coding sequence is TGCAGCGTGGCACCACCTCTTGAGCAGTTCTTC. Its translation is CSVAPPLEQFF. The genes are TRBV29-1 and TRBJ2-1, with D unclear. The CDR3 covers 11 residues. Germline CDR1 and CDR2: SQVTM and ANQGSEA. V was shortened by 6 bases and J by 9 bases, with 12 bases between the two germline ends.

The chain has TRBV7-3 and TRBJ2-1; no clear D gene. Germline V lookup: CDR1 SGHTA, CDR2 FQGTGA. V lost 5 bases to trimming and J lost 10 bases, with 12 bases between them. The CDR3 has 12 amino acids. The CDR3 is CASSQSSSEQFF. Written as DNA, the CDR3 is TGTGCCAGCAGCCAATCGAGCTCCGAGCAGTTCTTC.

Remarks on this clone: Other DNA sequences in the same sample also yield this CDR3. The chain is built from TRBV7-6 and TRBJ2-3; D is ambiguous. The germline V and J ends were trimmed by 1 base and 2 bases, with 10 bases remaining between them. Germline values: CDR1 SGHVS, CDR2 FNYEAQ. There are 15 residues in the CDR3. The CDR3 loop is CASSLGAPSTDTQYF. For the CDR3, the DNA is TGTGCCAGCAGCTTAGGGGCGCCCTCCACAGATACGCAGTATTTT.

This chain joins TRBV7-2 and TRBJ2-7, with D possibly being TRBD2 (6 bases). Trimming cost V 5 bases and J 7 bases, with 12 bases left between them. Germline V gene data show CDR1 as SGHTA and CDR2 as FQGNSA. The CDR3 extends over 12 amino acids. The CDR3 here is CASSRDGGEQYF. In nucleotides, the CDR3 is TGTGCCAGCAGCCGCGATGGGGGGGAGCAGTACTTC.

The chain uses TRBV5-1 and TRBJ2-1, with 7 bases fitting TRBD1. The V segment lost 4 bases and the J segment 7 bases; nucleotides outside the gene matches: 11. This CDR3 has 15 amino acids. In germline, CDR1 is SGHRS, CDR2 YFSETQ. The CDR3 coding sequence is TGCGCCAGCAGCGTAACAGGGGTATCTGGAAATGAGCAGTTCTTC. It codes for CASSVTGVSGNEQFF.

A few counts support this clone. This chain links TRBV9 with TRBJ2-2; 13 bases are shared with TRBD2. The CDR3 has 18 residues. The germline CDR1 and CDR2 sequences are SGDLS and YYNGEE. V shed 0 bases, J shed 5 bases, and the junction held 7 bases outside the gene matches. The CDR3 DNA reads as TGTGCCAGCAGCGTAGACGAGACTAGCGGGGGGAAAACCGGGGAGCTGTTTTTT. Its protein is CASSVDETSGGKTGELFF.

The genes are TRBV5-1 and TRBJ2-3, with TRBD1 matching over 8 bases. CDR3 length: 16 amino acids. Germline-derived CDR1 and CDR2 are SGHRS and YFSETQ. The J segment lost 0 bases and the V segment lost 4 bases, leaving 7 bases of the junction unmatched. The CDR3 loop reads CASSISGTGSTDTQYF. For the CDR3, the DNA is TGCGCCAGCAGCATTTCCGGGACAGGTAGCACAGATACGCAGTATTTT.

This clone was observed a handful of times. V is TRBV5-4 and J is TRBJ1-2; D remains unclear. The V and J ends lost 1 base and 0 bases respectively, with 10 bases between them. The CDR3 loop spans 15 amino acids. Germline V gene data show CDR1 as SGHNT and CDR2 as YYREEE (reference sequence). In nucleotides, the CDR3 is TGTGCCAGCAGCTTGTGGGGAGAAACTAACTATGGCTACACCTTC. Its protein product is CASSLWGETNYGYTF.

The chain employs TRBV2 and TRBJ2-2, with D possibly being TRBD2 (5 bases). Germline V gene data show CDR1 as SNHLY and CDR2 as FYNNEI. There are 16 residues in the CDR3. Trimming took off 6 bases at V and 0 bases at J, with 14 bases between the two ends. In DNA, the CDR3 is TGTGCCAGCAGGGGTCGGGCAGCGGCGAACACCGGGGAGCTGTTTTTT. This sequence encodes CASRGRAAANTGELFF.

The chain combines TRBV7-9 with TRBJ2-1; 8 bases are shared with TRBD1. The CDR3 is made up of 17 amino acids. The J segment lost 3 bases and the V segment lost 2 bases, leaving 9 bases of the junction unmatched. The germline CDR1 and CDR2 sequences are SEHNR and FQNEAQ (reference sequence). The CDR3 DNA follows: TGTGCCAGCAGCTTATCCACACCGGGACAGGACTACAATGAGCAGTTCTTC. This sequence encodes CASSLSTPGQDYNEQFF.

This clone appeared a single time. The genes are TRBV10-3 and TRBJ2-7; a weak D match, TRBD1 (6 bases). The CDR3 covers 15 residues. Trimming cost V 2 bases and J 2 bases, with 13 bases left between them. CDR1 is ENHRY and CDR2 is SYGVKD in the germline V gene. CDR3 sequence: CAISESSGETYEQYF. The CDR3 DNA reads as TGTGCCATCAGTGAGAGTTCAGGGGAGACCTACGAGCAGTACTTC.

J is TRBJ2-3 and V is TRBV7-3, with TRBD1 matching over 9 bases. Trimming at V came to 5 bases and at J to 2 bases, leaving 8 bases not matched to a gene. The CDR3 sequence is 16 residues long. Per the germline V gene, CDR1 is SGHTA and CDR2 is FQGTGA. In DNA, the CDR3 is TGTGCCAGCAGCCCAGCAGGGACAGGGACCACAGATACGCAGTATTTT. Its translation is CASSPAGTGTTDTQYF.

This clone was picked up a small number of times. The chain recombines TRBV27 with TRBJ2-2, with D tentatively TRBD1 (6 bases). The germline gives CDR1 MNHEY, CDR2 SMNVEV (reference sequence). The ends were cut back, 3 bases at V and 8 bases at J, with 10 bases in the middle. The CDR3 runs 13 residues. The CDR3 DNA sequence: TGTGCCAGCAGTTTGGGGGCGGGTGGGGAGCTGTTTTTT. Translated: CASSLGAGGELFF.

This clone has a handful of counts. V usage is TRBV7-6 and J usage is TRBJ2-2; 12 bases fit TRBD1. The CDR3 is 16 residues long. Germline values: CDR1 SGHVS, CDR2 FNYEAQ. V lost 2 bases and J lost 7; bases outside the gene matches: 5. The CDR3 nucleotides read TGTGCCAGCAGCTTAATGGGACAGGGGGCGAACGGGGAGCTGTTTTTT. This sequence encodes CASSLMGQGANGELFF.

The rearrangement uses TRBV28 and TRBJ1-6; TRBD1 matches at 8 bases. The CDR3 has 15 amino acids. V shed 5 bases, J shed 3 bases, and the junction held 3 bases outside the gene matches. Germline CDR1 and CDR2: MDHEN and SYDVKM. CDR3 DNA sequence: TGTGCCAGCAGTCCGGGACAGGTCTATAATTCACCCCTCCACTTT. Its protein product is CASSPGQVYNSPLHF.

The chain employs TRBV7-3 and TRBJ2-3; 11 bases agree with TRBD2. With V trimmed by 5 bases and J by 3 bases, 13 bases remained unmatched. The germline gives CDR1 SGHTA, CDR2 FQGTGA. The CDR3 runs 18 residues. Here the CDR3 reads CASSLLAGGPPGTDTQYF. The CDR3 DNA follows: TGTGCCAGCAGCCTCTTAGCGGGGGGGCCGCCGGGTACAGATACGCAGTATTTT.

Details on this clone: Distinct nucleotide sequences in the sample also encode this CDR3. The V call is TRBV19, the J call TRBJ2-7; no reliable D call. CDR1 is LNHDA and CDR2 is SQIVND in the germline V gene (reference sequence). With 4 bases removed from V and 4 bases from J, the gap between germline ends came to 5 bases. This CDR3 has 11 amino acids. Written as DNA, the CDR3 is TGTGCCAGTAGTACGGGTTACGAGCAGTACTTC. Translation gives CASSTGYEQYF.

The rearrangement joins TRBV27 to TRBJ1-4; tentative D call: TRBD1 (6 bases). The CDR3 covers 15 residues. In germline, CDR1 is MNHEY, CDR2 SMNVEV (reference sequence). Between the trimmed V and J ends, which lost 0 bases and 5 bases, there was a span of 10 bases. This CDR3 is CASSLSDSLNEKLFF. The DNA for the CDR3 is TGTGCCAGCAGTTTATCGGACAGTTTAAATGAAAAACTGTTTTTT.

The rearrangement links TRBV29-1 to TRBJ1-1; D not resolved. V lost 7 bases and J lost 5, with 14 bases in between. The CDR3 is made up of 12 amino acids. Germline V gene sequence: CDR1 SQVTM, CDR2 ANQGSEA. CDR3 amino acids: CSAGRTGTEAFF. CDR3 sequence (DNA): TGCAGCGCCGGCCGGACGGGAACTGAAGCTTTCTTT.

The V call is TRBV5-1, the J call TRBJ1-2; 10 bases fit TRBD1. V lost 4 bases and J lost 4; bases outside the gene matches: 13. Germline V gene lookup returns CDR1 SGHRS and CDR2 YFSETQ. The CDR3 totals 17 residues. CDR3 loop: CASSRGGQGKAFYGYTF. The DNA for the CDR3 is TGCGCCAGCAGCAGAGGGGGACAGGGGAAGGCGTTCTATGGCTACACCTTC.

The genes are TRBV7-3 and TRBJ2-2, with 9 bases identical to TRBD2. Unmatched junction bases numbered 5, after V lost 5 bases and J lost 7 bases. Germline CDR1 SGHTA, CDR2 FQGTGA. The CDR3 contains 14 residues. CDR3 sequence reads: CASSMTSGGGELFF. CDR3 sequence (DNA): TGTGCCAGCAGCATGACTAGCGGAGGCGGGGAGCTGTTTTTT.

CDR3 sequence: CASSSRRGGNTEAFF. CDR3 bases: TGTGCCAGCAGCTCCAGACGGGGGGGAAACACTGAAGCTTTCTTT. This rearrangement joins TRBV7-6 to TRBJ1-1; D might be TRBD1 (5 bases). V was clipped by 4 bases and J by 2 bases, with 14 bases between them. CDR3 length: 15 amino acids. Germline V CDR1 and CDR2: SGHVS, FNYEAQ.

This clone has more than one count but fewer than ten. The chain links TRBV5-5 to TRBJ1-1; the D gene is possibly TRBD1 (6 bases). V gave up 0 bases and J gave up 1 base, with 10 bases separating them. Germline-derived CDR1 and CDR2 are SGHKS and YYEKEE (reference sequence). CDR3 length: 15 amino acids. The CDR3 region has the DNA TGTGCCAGCAGCTTGGGCTGGACAGCGAACACTGAAGCTTTCTTT. This gives the protein CASSLGWTANTEAFF. Supplemented by reference TRBV5-5 and TRBJ1-1, the full variable domain reads DAGVTQSPTHLIKTRGQQVTLRCSPISGHKSVSWYQQVLGQGPQFIFQYYEKEERGRGNFPDRFSARQFPNYSSELNVNALLLGDSALYLCASSLGWTANTEAFFGQGTRLTVV.